The 27 T cell receptor beta chains in this list originate from one sample, sequenced in a study of regulatory T cells in long-lasting Graves disease (dated by TCRdb to about 2021). The time point label here, explained by the study, means: persistent/refractory GD, antithyroid drugs over 5 years with positive TRAb. For both TCR sequencing and RNA sequencing, RNA was extracted from PBMCs in TRIzol. Library preparation was by multiplex PCR. Reads for this sample came from an Illumina HiSeq 4000. To build TCR beta libraries, CDR3 regions were amplified by Arm-PCR using iRepertoire HTBI primers. The raw public reads went through TCRdb reprocessing: fastp at Q25, MiXCR clone calling, in-frame beta chains kept. Entries that share a CDR3 protein sequence are merged under the most common genes and DNA. Here the sample has 500,000 to 700,000 distinct CDR3 sequences; 30% occur a single time. Clones ranked in the top ten supply 35% to 55% of the sample.

The sequencing used peripheral blood mononuclear cells (PBMCs), collected when the disease was refractory, from a patient treated with antithyroid drugs. These receptors were obtained from a female donor with Graves disease.

This chain connects TRBV5-6 to TRBJ1-5, with unresolved D. The CDR3 has 14 residues. CDR1 and CDR2 (germline): SGHDT, YYEEEE. Trimming took off 3 bases at V and 6 bases at J, with 13 bases between the two ends. The CDR3 nucleotides are TGTGCCAGCAGCTCGATCGGTACACGTCAGCCCCAGCATTTT. It is translated as CASSSIGTRQPQHF. Complete variable domain (other parts from reference TRBV5-6 and TRBJ1-5): DAGVTQSPTHLIKTRGQQVTLRCSPKSGHDTVSWYQQALGQGPQFIFQYYEEEERQRGNFPDRFSGHQFPNYSSELNVNALLLGDSALYLCASSSIGTRQPQHFGDGTRLSIL.

This clonotype occurred a few times. The rearrangement uses TRBV6-1 and TRBJ2-7; 9 bases fit TRBD1. The germline V gene has CDR1 MNHNS and CDR2 SASEGT. The CDR3 is 15 amino acids. V lost 5 bases, J lost 6 bases, and 11 bases stayed unmatched. This chain's CDR3 is CASSKAGTGLREQYF. CDR3 bases: TGTGCCAGCAGTAAGGCCGGGACAGGGCTGCGCGAGCAGTACTTC.

The J gene is TRBJ1-5, the V gene TRBV6-1; maybe TRBD1 (6 bases). Germline CDR1 is MNHNS and CDR2 is SASEGT. CDR3 length equals 15 residues. The V end was cut by 2 bases, the J end by 9 bases, with 17 bases between. In DNA, the CDR3 is TGTGCCAGCAGTGAAAAGGGACACGTGGGAGGGCCCCAGCATTTT. Translating gives CASSEKGHVGGPQHF.

V gene TRBV7-3 combines with J gene TRBJ2-7; D is tentatively TRBD1 or TRBD2 (5 bases each). Trimming shortened V by 0 bases and J by 5 bases, and 14 bases separated the two germline ends. The CDR3 totals 15 residues. Germline CDR1 reads SGHTA; CDR2 reads FQGTGA. DNA of the CDR3: TGTGCCAGCAGCTTAACCGGGGCAGAAGGGCACGAGCAGTACTTC. The encoded protein is CASSLTGAEGHEQYF.

This clonotype was detected a few times. This sequence joins TRBV6-5 and TRBJ2-6; no clear D. Germline assignment: CDR1 MNHEY and CDR2 SVGAGI. The CDR3 is 15 amino acids. The V end lost 4 bases, the J end lost 2 bases, and 9 bases lay between the germline ends. The CDR3 DNA reads as TGTGCCAGCAGTTCCCCCTCCACTGGGGCCAACGTCCTGACTTTC. Residues: CASSSPSTGANVLTF.

This clonotype was observed a handful of times. The V call is TRBV27, the J call TRBJ1-6; possibly TRBD1 for D (6 bases). The germline V and J ends were trimmed by 7 bases and 4 bases, with 14 bases remaining between them. CDR1 and CDR2 from the germline V gene are MNHEY and SMNVEV (reference sequence). CDR3 length equals 15 residues. This chain's CDR3 is CASTETGSYNSPLHF. CDR3 DNA: TGTGCCAGCACCGAAACAGGGAGTTATAATTCACCCCTCCACTTT.

V is TRBV6-4 and J is TRBJ1-2, with D unresolved. CDR1 MRHNA and CDR2 SNTAGT come from the germline V gene. The V end was cut by 8 bases, the J end by 8 bases, with 12 bases between. The CDR3 consists of 11 residues. CDR3 protein: CASCGGGGYTF. The CDR3 DNA follows: TGTGCCAGCTGCGGTGGCGGCGGCTACACCTTC.

The chain carries TRBV27 and TRBJ2-2; 8 positions match TRBD2. Germline V gives CDR1 MNHEY, CDR2 SMNVEV (reference sequence). The V gene end was trimmed by 8 bases and the J gene end by 6 bases; junction bases not matched to a gene: 8. CDR3 size: 14 residues. Here the CDR3 DNA reads TGTGCCAGCCTCCCGGTCGGGGGGGCCGGGGAGCTGTTTTTT. It translates to CASLPVGGAGELFF.

As concerns this clonotype: Germline and junction disagree at one end, which may indicate a read error. The CDR3 bases are TGTGCCGGCAGCCCGGGGTTGGAGACCCAGTACTTC. Translating it yields CAGSPGLETQYF. The J gene is TRBJ2-5, the V gene TRBV5-5; D may be TRBD2 (5 bases). CDR1 is SGHKS and CDR2 is YYEKEE in the germline V gene (reference sequence). The CDR3 runs to 12 residues.

Many counts were recorded for this clonotype. The chain combines TRBV12-3 or TRBV12-4 with TRBJ1-2; D uncertain. The CDR3 totals 18 residues. Trimming pared 5 bases from V and 0 bases from J, leaving 22 bases between. CDR3 in amino acids: CASSPRLNPSLPNYGYTF. Here the CDR3 DNA reads TGTGCCAGCAGTCCCAGACTCAATCCAAGCCTACCTAACTATGGCTACACCTTC.

This clonotype was counted many times. The chain recombines TRBV7-6 with TRBJ1-1; D remains unclear. Germline CDR1 and CDR2: SGHVS and FNYEAQ. The length of the CDR3 is 14 residues. The V end lost 1 base, the J end lost 1 base, and 7 bases lay between the germline ends. The CDR3 loop is CASSLVDPNTEAFF. The CDR3 DNA is TGTGCCAGCAGCTTAGTAGACCCGAACACTGAAGCTTTCTTT.

This clonotype was seen only a few times. The chain employs TRBV30 and TRBJ2-2; 7 nucleotides line up with TRBD1. This CDR3 spans 14 amino acids. Per the germline V gene, CDR1 is GTSNPN and CDR2 is SVGIG (reference sequence). V dropped 1 base and J dropped 7; count of bases not matched to a gene: 6. CDR3 in amino acids: CAWSADRIVGELFF. CDR3 DNA sequence: TGTGCCTGGAGTGCGGACAGGATTGTCGGGGAGCTGTTTTTT.

The rearrangement joins TRBV5-1 to TRBJ1-5; tentatively, D is TRBD1 (6 bases). The CDR3 contains 17 residues. V dropped 4 bases and J dropped 1 base, with 18 bases sitting between them. In germline, CDR1 is SGHRS, CDR2 YFSETQ. Written as DNA, the CDR3 is TGCGCCAGCAGCCCTGGGCCAACCAGGGGCAGCAATCAGCCCCAGCATTTT. Translated, it gives CASSPGPTRGSNQPQHF.

The V call is TRBV28, the J call TRBJ1-6; the D gene is possibly TRBD1 (5 bases). V lost 1 base to trimming and J lost 13 bases, with 23 bases between them. The CDR3 is made up of 17 amino acids. CDR1 and CDR2 from the germline V gene are MDHEN and SYDVKM. The CDR3 DNA follows: TGTGCCAGCAGTTTATCGCCCCCTGGACATCCGACGGGGCCCCTCCACTTT. Encoded protein: CASSLSPPGHPTGPLHF.

This clonotype showed up just a few times. The chain recombines TRBV6-1 with TRBJ1-1; no clear D. This CDR3 comprises 14 residues. CDR1 MNHNS and CDR2 SASEGT come from the germline V gene. Trimming left V 6 bases short and J 0 bases short, with 11 bases between. The CDR3 sequence is CASRSLNMNTEAFF. The CDR3 DNA is TGTGCCAGCAGGTCACTCAACATGAACACTGAAGCTTTCTTT.

CDR3 region: CATSRGTSVREQYF. The CDR3 DNA is TGTGCCACCAGCAGGGGCACGAGCGTCCGGGAGCAGTACTTC. The chain employs TRBV15 and TRBJ2-7; D ambiguous. The CDR3 runs 14 residues. Per germline, CDR1 LNHNV and CDR2 YYDKDF (reference sequence). V was trimmed by 3 bases and J by 7 bases, leaving 16 bases between them.

V and J are TRBV20-1 and TRBJ1-1, with D possibly matching TRBD1 (5 bases). CDR1 and CDR2 from the germline V gene are DFQATT and SNEGSKA (reference sequence). V lost 2 bases and J lost 1, with 11 bases in between. The CDR3 is 14 amino acids. Written as DNA, the CDR3 is TGCAGTGCTAGACCCCCGACAGAGAACACTGAAGCTTTCTTT. It yields the protein CSARPPTENTEAFF.

This clonotype was recorded many times. This chain connects TRBV2 to TRBJ2-7, with D possibly TRBD1 on 6 matching bases. The CDR3 sequence is 15 residues long. V dropped 3 bases and J dropped 2 bases, with 14 bases sitting between them. CDR1 is SNHLY and CDR2 is FYNNEI in the germline V gene. The CDR3 sequence: CASSDSQGFPYEQYF. CDR3 bases: TGTGCCAGCAGTGACTCACAGGGCTTTCCCTACGAGCAGTACTTC.

This clonotype was detected only a few times. The chain employs TRBV3-1 and TRBJ1-1; TRBD1 aligns across 12 bases. The J segment lost 7 bases and the V segment lost 1 base, leaving 4 bases of the junction unmatched. The CDR3 sequence is 15 residues long. Germline V gene sequence: CDR1 LGHDT, CDR2 YNNKEL (reference sequence). The CDR3 sequence is CASSQVGQGAGEAFF. The CDR3, as DNA: TGTGCCAGCAGCCAAGTGGGACAGGGGGCCGGTGAAGCTTTCTTT.

The CDR3 protein is CASSFGGADGYTF. The CDR3 DNA reads TGCGCCAGCAGCTTTGGAGGGGCGGATGGCTACACCTTC. The V gene is TRBV5-1, the J gene TRBJ1-2, with a possible D match to TRBD1 (5 bases). Germline V gives CDR1 SGHRS, CDR2 YFSETQ. Trimming removed 2 bases from V and 6 bases from J, with 11 bases in between. The CDR3 is 13 amino acids.

This clonotype turned up a few times. V gene TRBV5-1 combines with J gene TRBJ1-1, with D unresolved. The CDR3 contains 16 residues. Germline CDR1 reads SGHRS; CDR2 reads YFSETQ. V was trimmed by 0 bases and J by 0 bases, leaving 12 bases between them. CDR3 coding DNA: TGCGCCAGCAGCTTGGCTGCTGGTAAGATGAACACTGAAGCTTTCTTT. This gives the protein CASSLAAGKMNTEAFF.

This clonotype was seen many times. The chain recombines TRBV2 with TRBJ2-7; D is perhaps TRBD1 or TRBD2 (5 bases each). This CDR3 is 14 amino acids long. The V gene's germline CDR1 is SNHLY and CDR2 FYNNEI. V was pared by 6 bases and J by 5 bases, with 17 bases between. Written as DNA, the CDR3 is TGTGCCAGCAGGCTCGAATTAGGGACCCACGAGCAGTACTTC. Its protein is CASRLELGTHEQYF. Full variable domain (outside the CDR3, taken from reference TRBV2 and TRBJ2-7): EPEVTQTPSHQVTQMGQEVILRCVPISNHLYFYWYRQILGQKVEFLVSFYNNEISEKSEIFDDQFSVERPDGSNFTLKIRSTKLEDSAMYFCASRLELGTHEQYFGPGTRLTVT.

This sequence joins TRBV6-1 and TRBJ1-5; D gene unclear. Germline CDR1 MNHNS, CDR2 SASEGT. The CDR3 spans 15 residues. Trimming removed 7 bases from V and 3 bases from J, with 16 bases in between. CDR3 in DNA: TGTGCCAGCACAACTAGGACGGCTTACAATCAGCCCCAGCATTTT. Protein: CASTTRTAYNQPQHF.

In its sample, this clonotype was seen a few times. This sequence joins TRBV27 and TRBJ1-4; TRBD1 might be the D (5 bases). Germline V gene sequence: CDR1 MNHEY, CDR2 SMNVEV (reference sequence). This CDR3 region has 15 residues. V shed 6 bases and J shed 2 bases, with 13 bases lying between them. The DNA of the CDR3 is TGTGCCAGCAGAGCTTGGGGCTCCACTAATGAAAAACTGTTTTTT. Protein sequence: CASRAWGSTNEKLFF.

This chain connects TRBV7-3 to TRBJ2-6; D unclear. The CDR3 consists of 17 residues. The germline V gene has CDR1 SGHTA and CDR2 FQGTGA. V shed 3 bases and J shed 0 bases, with 12 bases lying between them. Here the CDR3 reads CASSFGQINSGANVLTF. Here the CDR3 DNA reads TGTGCCAGCAGCTTCGGCCAAATAAACTCTGGGGCCAACGTCCTGACTTTC. Complete variable domain (other parts from reference TRBV7-3 and TRBJ2-6): GAGVSQTPSNKVTEKGKYVELRCDPISGHTALYWYRQSLGQGPEFLIYFQGTGAADDSGLPNDRFFAVRPEGSVSTLKIQRTERGDSAVYLCASSFGQINSGANVLTFGAGSRLTVL.

The CDR3 protein is CAETGRAGANVLTF. The CDR3 nucleotides are TGTGCCGAAACCGGTAGGGCTGGGGCCAACGTCCTGACTTTC. J is TRBJ2-6 and V is TRBV30; D call uncertain. CDR3 length: 14 amino acids. Between the trimmed V and J ends, which lost 8 bases and 2 bases, there was a span of 13 bases. From germline, CDR1 is GTSNPN and CDR2 SVGIG (reference sequence).

In its sample, this clonotype was seen many times. The V and J genes are TRBV7-9 and TRBJ2-5; tentative D call: TRBD2 (6 bases). V was trimmed by 5 bases and J by 2 bases, leaving 12 bases between them. Germline lookup yields CDR1 SEHNR and CDR2 FQNEAQ (reference sequence). This CDR3 has 14 residues. The CDR3 region has the DNA TGTGCCAGCAGCCCAGAGGACTATCAAGAGACCCAGTACTTC. Its translation: CASSPEDYQETQYF.